The source of this T cell receptor (beta chain) is a study of glioma-infiltrating T cells after dendritic cell vaccination. This CDR3 contains 14 residues. The V and J ends lost 6 bases and 0 bases, in that order; junction bases with no gene match: 5. CDR1 is MNHNY and CDR2 is SVGAGI in the germline V gene (reference sequence). Time point given: after dendritic cell vaccination, including at tumor progression/relapse. The primer mix had 60 V beta and 13 J beta primers. Libraries were prepared by immunoSEQ multiplex PCR; TCRdb keeps only in-frame clonotypes and omits some of them. In the table there are some 110,000 clones, around 87% of which are singletons.

This chain joins TRBV6-6 and TRBJ2-7, with 7 bases aligning to TRBD1. The receptor's source is a human donor with glioblastoma. The sequencing used blood, collected after dendritic cell vaccination. The CDR3 DNA reads as TGTGCCAGCAGATCGACAGGGAGCTCCTACGAGCAGTACTTC. Translating gives CASRSTGSSYEQYF.